This T cell receptor beta chain was recovered during a study of blood T cell repertoires in COVID-19. Study-level information: The origin of the acute and convalescent COVID-19 samples was the United States, Italy and Spain.

The germline V gene has CDR1 SGHVS and CDR2 FQNEAQ. Between the trimmed V and J ends, which lost 1 base and 3 bases, there was a span of 10 bases. The length of the CDR3 is 14 residues. Data came from immunoSEQ multiplex PCR; TCRdb stores just in-frame clones and leaves some out. This table holds fewer than 150,000 clones, approximately 80% found once. This rearrangement joins TRBV7-8 to TRBJ2-7; possibly TRBD1 for D (5 bases). The receptor was isolated from a man in his 70s with acute or convalescent COVID-19. Sequencing was done on a sample of peripheral blood. In DNA form, the CDR3 reads TGTGCCAGCAGCTTAGGTCCAGGGATCTACGAGCAGTACTTC. Translating it yields CASSLGPGIYEQYF.